This T cell receptor beta chain is from a study of blood T cells in healthy people across ages. For the study at large: Capturing about one barcoded beta molecule per two T cells was achieved by template switching.

This clonotype showed up many times. There were healthy Caucasian individuals from Russia, aged 6 to 90, serving as donors. The CDR3 consists of 14 residues. Looked up from germline, CDR1 is DFQATT and CDR2 is SNEGSKA (reference sequence). V lost 6 bases and J 2 bases, leaving 15 bases between the germline ends. Through a sample-barcoded 5' primer and a J-beta primer mix, a second PCR was run for roughly 7 to 12 cycles. Every molecule of cDNA carried a tag from a template-switch adaptor with 12 random nucleotides. TCRdb analysed the 5' RACE reads with MiXCR anew, one entry per CDR3 protein. The sample consists of 600,000 or so distinct CDR3 sequences, roughly 31% of them appearing once.

The rearrangement uses TRBV20-1 and TRBJ2-3; maybe TRBD2 (6 bases). Sequenced input: blood. The clonotype was recovered from a woman older than 75 in good health. The CDR3 region is CSANQAGSTDTQYF. CDR3 coding DNA: TGCAGTGCCAACCAAGCGGGTTCCACAGATACGCAGTATTTT.